The next 27 T cell receptor beta chains were all read from a single sample in a study of blood T cells in healthy people across ages. A second PCR of roughly 7 to 11 cycles used a sample-barcoded 5' primer and a J-beta primer mix. TCRdb recomputed calls from the 5' RACE reads with MiXCR, one row per CDR3 protein. The data show roughly 1,500,000 distinct CDR3 sequences, with around 39% seen just once and 7.9% held by the top ten. Material for sequencing was blood. The receptors were gathered from a woman aged 18 to 35 in good health.

The gene calls are TRBV6-4 and TRBJ2-1, with TRBD1 as a possible D gene (6 bases). This CDR3 has 13 residues. Germline loops: CDR1 MRHNA, CDR2 SNTAGT. Trimming took off 2 bases at V and 13 bases at J, with 15 bases between the two ends. Here the CDR3 reads CASSDTWSTGQFF. CDR3 DNA: TGTGCCAGCAGTGACACATGGTCGACAGGACAGTTCTTC.

The chain joins TRBV20-1 to TRBJ2-3; 7 nucleotides match TRBD2. Germline V gene lookup returns CDR1 DFQATT and CDR2 SNEGSKA (reference sequence). The CDR3 covers 15 residues. J gave up 2 bases and V 3 bases, and 8 bases lay outside the gene matches. CDR3 sequence: CSASPGRGNTDTQYF. The CDR3 bases are TGCAGTGCTAGTCCCGGGCGGGGGAACACAGATACGCAGTATTTT.

This clonotype was recorded a few times. The V and J genes are TRBV28 and TRBJ2-1; 14 nucleotides agree with TRBD2. Looked up from germline, CDR1 is MDHEN and CDR2 is SYDVKM. V lost 3 bases, J lost 1 base, and 11 bases stayed unmatched. CDR3 length: 20 residues. For the CDR3, the DNA is TGTGCCAGCAGTTTCCCTAGACTAGCGGGAGGGCCTAGTTCCTACAATGAGCAGTTCTTC. This encodes CASSFPRLAGGPSSYNEQFF. Filled out from reference TRBV28 and TRBJ2-1, the complete variable domain reads DVKVTQSSRYLVKRTGEKVFLECVQDMDHENMFWYRQDPGLGLRLIYFSYDVKMKEKGDIPEGYSVSREKKERFSLILESASTNQTSMYLCASSFPRLAGGPSSYNEQFFGPGTRLTVL.

V and J are TRBV4-1 and TRBJ2-7, with 10 nucleotides matching TRBD2. Germline V gene lookup returns CDR1 MGHRA and CDR2 YSYEKL. V was clipped by 0 bases and J by 2 bases; unmatched bases: 7. The CDR3 loop spans 17 amino acids. This CDR3 reads CASSQEGSGGPTYEQYF. The CDR3 nucleotides read TGCGCCAGCAGCCAAGAGGGTAGCGGGGGGCCTACCTACGAGCAGTACTTC.

The chain uses TRBV12-3 or TRBV12-4 and TRBJ2-1; D gene unclear. This CDR3 is built from 14 residues. The germline V and J ends were trimmed by 6 bases and 8 bases, with 17 bases remaining between them. The chain's CDR3 is CASRVSWGSHEQFF. Written as DNA, the CDR3 is TGTGCCAGCAGGGTTAGCTGGGGATCCCATGAGCAGTTCTTC.

This chain links TRBV7-2 with TRBJ2-3; D is unclear. The CDR3 is 14 residues long. The germline V gene has CDR1 SGHTA and CDR2 FQGNSA. Trimming shortened V by 5 bases and J by 4 bases, and 13 bases separated the two germline ends. The CDR3 bases are TGTGCCAGCAGCCCTAACCCCCCGCCAGATACGCAGTATTTT. Translated, it gives CASSPNPPPDTQYF.

The chain employs TRBV6-1 and TRBJ2-7; 10 bases are a match to TRBD2. V lost 6 bases and J lost 7; bases outside the gene matches: 15. In germline, CDR1 is MNHNS, CDR2 SASEGT. The CDR3 is made up of 16 amino acids. The CDR3 DNA reads TGTGCCAGCAGCGAGGGATCGCTAGCGGGAGCTGGGGAGCAGTACTTC. Translating gives CASSEGSLAGAGEQYF.

Worth noting for this clonotype: The junction and the germline gene differ at one end; a read error may be behind it. The chain recombines TRBV4-1 with TRBJ1-5; the match to TRBD1 covers 8 bases. The length of the CDR3 is 15 residues. Germline V lookup: CDR1 MGHRA, CDR2 YSYEKL. CDR3 in amino acids: CTSSLRQGSNQPQHF. The CDR3 nucleotides read TGCACCAGCAGCCTCAGACAGGGGAGCAATCAGCCCCAGCATTTT.

CDR3 sequence (DNA): TGTGCCAGCAGTATTGGTCCAAACTATAGCAATCAGCCCCAGCATTTT. It yields the protein CASSIGPNYSNQPQHF. The chain uses TRBV28 and TRBJ1-5; unclear D gene. The CDR3 spans 16 residues. Germline values: CDR1 MDHEN, CDR2 SYDVKM. Deletions cut 5 bases from V and 0 bases from J, with 14 bases between.

The chain uses TRBV27 and TRBJ2-5, with 11 bases aligning to TRBD2. The DNA end is more similar to TRBJ2-7, so the J call may be wrong. CDR3 size: 16 residues. Looked up from germline, CDR1 is MNHEY and CDR2 is SMNVEV (reference sequence). The CDR3 region has the DNA TGTGCCAGCAGCCCCCTTCTAGCGGGGGGCCCCTACGAGCAGTACTTC. Translated, it gives CASSPLLAGGPYEQYF.

This clonotype was found a few times. The chain combines TRBV6-6 with TRBJ1-2; 9 bases agree with TRBD1. With 2 bases clipped from V and 6 bases from J, the junction kept 7 bases outside the gene matches. The germline CDR1 and CDR2 sequences are MNHNY and SVGAGI (reference sequence). The CDR3 has 15 residues. The CDR3 coding sequence is TGTGCCAGCAGTTACCAGGAACAGGGGGCGAATGGCTACACCTTC. Its translation: CASSYQEQGANGYTF.

The chain is built from TRBV7-8 and TRBJ1-6; D is unclear. This CDR3 spans 13 amino acids. CDR1 is SGHVS, CDR2 FQNEAQ, per germline. The V end lost 5 bases, the J end lost 7 bases, and 9 bases lay between the germline ends. Here the CDR3 reads CASSLIQNSPLHF. Written as DNA, the CDR3 is TGTGCCAGCAGCCTGATACAGAATTCACCCCTCCACTTT.

The chain carries TRBV25-1 and TRBJ2-2; D possibly corresponds to TRBD2 (7 bases). Germline lookup yields CDR1 MGHDK and CDR2 SYGVNS. Trimming removed 4 bases from V and 2 bases from J, with 11 bases in between. The CDR3 is 15 amino acids. In DNA form, the CDR3 reads TGTGCCAGCAGTGGGGCGGGGGCCAACACCGGGGAGCTGTTTTTT. Translation gives CASSGAGANTGELFF.

This clonotype was detected ten times or more. The chain joins TRBV5-1 to TRBJ2-7, with TRBD2 as a possible D gene (6 bases). Germline V gives CDR1 SGHRS, CDR2 YFSETQ. CDR3 length: 16 residues. The V end was cut by 5 bases, the J end by 5 bases, with 23 bases between. The CDR3 bases are TGCGCCAGCAGGGACCCGGGACTCTCGGGCCTACACGAGCAGTACTTC. The encoded protein is CASRDPGLSGLHEQYF.

This clonotype appeared a single time. The chain carries TRBV7-3 and TRBJ2-7, with 8 positions matching TRBD2. The J call may be mistaken, given a closer DNA end match to TRBJ2-5. CDR3 length: 15 residues. Germline lookup yields CDR1 SGHTA and CDR2 FQGTGA. The CDR3 DNA follows: TGTGCCAGCAGCCCGAACGGGGGGGCACAAGAGACCCAGTACTTC. Translating gives CASSPNGGAQETQYF.

This clonotype has more than one count but fewer than ten. The rearrangement links TRBV12-3 or TRBV12-4 to TRBJ2-4, with D uncertain. The last part of the DNA fits TRBJ2-7 better; the J call may be wrong. There are 16 residues in the CDR3. The CDR3: CASSLGIGLAANEQYF. CDR3 in DNA: TGTGCCAGCAGTTTGGGAATCGGGCTGGCCGCGAACGAGCAGTACTTC.

The chain employs TRBV20-1 and TRBJ2-1, with 7 bases fitting TRBD2. TRBJ2-7 matches the DNA end more closely, so the J call is doubtful. CDR3 length: 16 residues. The V gene's germline CDR1 is DFQATT and CDR2 SNEGSKA (reference sequence). CDR3 loop: CSARDSGGSSYNEQYF. The CDR3 region has the DNA TGCAGTGCTAGAGATTCCGGGGGGAGCTCCTACAATGAGCAGTACTTC.

The V and J genes are TRBV4-1 and TRBJ1-2; D is possibly TRBD1 (5 bases). The CDR3 contains 15 residues. V was trimmed by 4 bases and J by 2 bases, leaving 14 bases between them. From germline, CDR1 is MGHRA and CDR2 YSYEKL. CDR3 nucleotides: TGCGCCAGCAGCCCCGAAATCGGGGCCAACTATGGCTACACCTTC. It specifies CASSPEIGANYGYTF.

This clonotype was seen a handful of times. The V call is TRBV7-2, the J call TRBJ2-5; D gene unclear. With 4 bases removed from V and 5 bases from J, the gap between germline ends came to 11 bases. This CDR3 has 13 residues. Germline CDR1 is SGHTA and CDR2 is FQGNSA. DNA for the CDR3: TGTGCCAGCAGCTCAACGAAATGGGAGACCCAGTACTTC. Amino acid sequence: CASSSTKWETQYF.

The CDR3 spells CASSRSPGALRDTQYF. CDR3 nucleotides: TGCGCCAGCAGCCGTTCCCCGGGGGCCTTGAGAGATACGCAGTATTTT. The chain joins TRBV5-1 to TRBJ2-3, with D tentatively TRBD1 or TRBD2 (6 bases each). Trimming pared 4 bases from V and 5 bases from J, leaving 20 bases between. The CDR3 totals 16 residues. Per the germline V gene, CDR1 is SGHRS and CDR2 is YFSETQ.

This sequence joins TRBV5-1 and TRBJ2-7; tentatively, D is TRBD1 (5 bases). The CDR3 contains 14 residues. Trimming took 4 bases from V and 1 from J, leaving 12 bases between them. Germline V gene lookup returns CDR1 SGHRS and CDR2 YFSETQ. CDR3 sequence reads: CASSPEGQSYEQYF. The CDR3 DNA reads TGCGCCAGCAGCCCGGAAGGACAATCCTACGAGCAGTACTTC.

This sequence joins TRBV7-2 and TRBJ1-4, with 7 bases identical to TRBD1. Germline V gene data show CDR1 as SGHTA and CDR2 as FQGNSA. Losses at the gene ends were 5 bases for V and 3 bases for J; bases not matched to a gene: 6. The CDR3 runs 15 residues. The CDR3 DNA reads TGTGCCAGCAGCCCGGGGGACAGTCCTAATGAAAAACTGTTTTTT. As protein: CASSPGDSPNEKLFF.

This clonotype has just a few counts. The chain couples TRBV7-3 to TRBJ1-2; TRBD1 agrees at 10 bases. Germline CDR1 SGHTA, CDR2 FQGTGA. Losses at the gene ends were 5 bases for V and 7 bases for J; bases not matched to a gene: 4. The CDR3 consists of 13 residues. CDR3 in amino acids: CASSHGTGVGYTF. CDR3 sequence (DNA): TGTGCCAGCAGCCACGGGACAGGGGTTGGCTACACCTTC.

The rearrangement joins TRBV9 to TRBJ2-7, with 9 bases fitting TRBD2. This CDR3 contains 13 residues. V lost 7 bases, J lost 7 bases, and 9 bases stayed unmatched. The germline V gene encodes CDR1 SGDLS and CDR2 YYNGEE. CDR3 region: CASGGGAANEQYF. In DNA, the CDR3 is TGTGCCAGCGGCGGGGGGGCGGCTAATGAGCAGTACTTC. The complete variable domain, with remaining parts taken from reference TRBV9 and TRBJ2-7, reads DSGVTQTPKHLITATGQRVTLRCSPRSGDLSVYWYQQSLDQGLQFLIQYYNGEERAKGNILERFSAQQFPDLHSELNLSSLELGDSALYFCASGGGAANEQYFGPGTRLTVT.

This clonotype was observed a handful of times. The rearrangement uses TRBV6-1 and TRBJ2-3, with D possibly being TRBD2 (5 bases). The CDR3 sequence is 16 residues long. CDR1 MNHNS and CDR2 SASEGT come from the germline V gene. V lost 10 bases and J 2 bases, leaving 22 bases between the germline ends. The CDR3 DNA follows: TGTGCCACTCAACTCCCCGGAGAGGGCCCCACAGATACGCAGTATTTT. Protein sequence: CATQLPGEGPTDTQYF.

This clonotype was seen ten or more times. This chain joins TRBV10-3 and TRBJ2-7; perhaps TRBD2 as D (5 bases). V shed 6 bases and J shed 2 bases, with 17 bases lying between them. Germline-derived CDR1 and CDR2 are ENHRY and SYGVKD. CDR3 size: 15 residues. CDR3: CAIREDLQRTYEQYF. The CDR3 coding sequence is TGTGCCATCAGAGAGGACTTGCAGAGAACCTACGAGCAGTACTTC.

For this clonotype: A much larger clone is a single base away; this may be a read error. The chain recombines TRBV29-1 with TRBJ1-1, with 8 bases matching TRBD1. The CDR3 runs 11 residues. Germline CDR1 reads SQVTM; CDR2 reads ANQGSEA. With V trimmed by 3 bases and J by 6 bases, 0 bases remained unmatched. This CDR3 is CSVDRGPEAFF. The CDR3 bases are TGCAGCGTTGACAGGGGGCCTGAAGCTTTCTTT.